This T cell receptor beta chain was sequenced in a study of shared clonotypes between healthy human individuals. Study background: Donor ages ranged 18 to 49 years: a couple of women, a few men. Three plates each covered CD4 naive and memory; CD8 naive two, CD8 memory one.

Produced via immunoSEQ multiplex PCR; TCRdb's table is partial and in-frame only. Here the sample spans under 1 million clones, 90% to 97% being singletons. CD45RO-negative, CCR7-positively selected cells formed the naive CD8 fraction, excluding terminally differentiated effector memory CD45RA+ cells. Sequencing used naive CD8+ T cells sorted from blood. The clonotype was recovered from a man younger than 45 in good health.

The CDR3 nucleotides are TGTGCCAGCAGTTTACAGGGTTACGGAAACACCATATATTTT. Protein: CASSLQGYGNTIYF. This sequence joins TRBV27 and TRBJ1-3; D may be TRBD1 (5 bases). The CDR3 is 14 amino acids. V was pared by 2 bases and J by 4 bases, with 9 bases between. CDR1 MNHEY and CDR2 SMNVEV come from the germline V gene (reference sequence).